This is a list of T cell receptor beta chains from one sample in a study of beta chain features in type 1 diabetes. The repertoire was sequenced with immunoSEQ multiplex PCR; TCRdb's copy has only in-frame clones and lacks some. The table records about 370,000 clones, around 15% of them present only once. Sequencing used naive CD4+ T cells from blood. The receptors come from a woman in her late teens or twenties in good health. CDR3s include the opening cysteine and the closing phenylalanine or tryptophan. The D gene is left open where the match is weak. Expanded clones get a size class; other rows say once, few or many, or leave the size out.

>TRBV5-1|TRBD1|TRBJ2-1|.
CASSLGQGGYNEQFF
TGCGCCAGCAGCTTAGGACAGGGTGGCTACAATGAGCAGTTCTTC
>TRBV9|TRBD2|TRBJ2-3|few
CASSVEPAGGSTDTQYF
TGTGCCAGCAGCGTAGAACCAGCGGGAGGGAGCACAGATACGCAGTATTTT
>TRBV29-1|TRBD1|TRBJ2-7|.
CSVEKQGVLRGEQYF
TGCAGCGTCGAGAAACAGGGGGTTCTTCGCGGCGAGCAGTACTTC
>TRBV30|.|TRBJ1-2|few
CACSTGRTFGYTF
TGTGCCTGCTCTACGGGGAGGACTTTTGGCTACACCTTC
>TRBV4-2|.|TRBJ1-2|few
CASSQDRGFGYTF
TGTGCCAGCAGCCAAGACCGAGGTTTTGGCTACACCTTC
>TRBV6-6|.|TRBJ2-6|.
CASSFRTGANVLTF
TGTGCCAGCAGTTTCAGGACTGGGGCCAACGTCCTGACTTTC
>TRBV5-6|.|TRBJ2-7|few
CASSLGGDYSYEQYF
TGTGCCAGCAGCTTGGGGGGAGACTATTCCTACGAGCAGTACTTC
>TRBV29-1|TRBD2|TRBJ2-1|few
CSGKGLAVNYNEQFF
TGCAGCGGTAAGGGACTAGCGGTGAACTACAATGAGCAGTTCTTC
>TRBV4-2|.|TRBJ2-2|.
CASKGDSGELFF
TGTGCCAGCAAGGGAGATTCCGGGGAGCTGTTTTTT
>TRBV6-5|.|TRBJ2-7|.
CASSYSIGGSSYEQYF
TGTGCCAGCAGTTACTCGATAGGCGGTAGCTCCTACGAGCAGTACTTC
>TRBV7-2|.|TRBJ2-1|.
CASRLLAKAAIRNEQFF
TGTGCCAGCAGGTTATTGGCGAAAGCGGCGATTAGGAATGAGCAGTTCTTC
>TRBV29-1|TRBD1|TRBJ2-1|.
CSVATLVDRGRGEQFF
TGCAGCGTTGCAACACTAGTCGACAGGGGGCGAGGTGAGCAGTTCTTC
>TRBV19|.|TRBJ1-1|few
CASTPDRGNTEAFF
TGTGCCAGTACTCCGGACAGAGGGAACACTGAAGCTTTCTTT
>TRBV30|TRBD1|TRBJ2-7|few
CAWSVSVDRQSSYEQYF
TGTGCCTGGAGTGTGAGTGTGGACAGGCAGAGCTCCTACGAGCAGTACTTC
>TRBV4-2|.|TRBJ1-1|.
CASSQAIQGNTEAFF
TGTGCCAGCAGCCAAGCCATTCAGGGGAACACTGAAGCTTTCTTT
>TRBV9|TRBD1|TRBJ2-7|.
CASSVDGTGDYEQYF
TGTGCCAGCAGCGTAGACGGGACAGGGGACTACGAGCAGTACTTC
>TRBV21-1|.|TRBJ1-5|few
CASTTGNQPQHF
TGTGCCAGCACCACAGGGAATCAGCCCCAGCATTTT
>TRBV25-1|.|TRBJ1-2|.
CASSEWAGSYTF
TGTGCCAGCAGTGAATGGGCGGGGAGCTACACCTTC
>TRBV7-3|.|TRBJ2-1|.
CASSLMGGNYNEQFF
TGTGCCAGCAGCTTAATGGGCGGGAACTACAATGAGCAGTTCTTC
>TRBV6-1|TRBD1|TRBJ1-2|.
CASSERDRAGYTF
TGTGCCAGCAGTGAAAGAGACAGGGCAGGCTACACCTTC
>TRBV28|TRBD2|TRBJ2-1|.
CASKASGHGQFF
TGTGCCAGCAAGGCTAGCGGGCATGGGCAGTTCTTC
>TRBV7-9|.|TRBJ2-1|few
CASTEGGAYNEQFF
TGTGCCAGCACCGAGGGGGGGGCATACAATGAGCAGTTCTTC
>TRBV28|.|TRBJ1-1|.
CASSTTEGATEAFF
TGTGCCAGCAGCACCACTGAAGGGGCTACTGAAGCTTTCTTT
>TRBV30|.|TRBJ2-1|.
CAWSFYRENNEQFF
TGTGCCTGGAGTTTTTATAGAGAGAACAATGAGCAGTTCTTC
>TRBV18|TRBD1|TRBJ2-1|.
CASSPIGQGNNEQFF
TGTGCCAGCTCACCAATCGGACAGGGGAACAATGAGCAGTTCTTC
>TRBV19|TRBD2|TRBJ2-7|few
CASSETSGRLYEQYF
TGTGCCAGTAGTGAGACTAGCGGGAGGCTTTATGAGCAGTACTTC
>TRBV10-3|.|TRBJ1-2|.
CAISGPGQVYGYTF
TGTGCCATCAGTGGCCCGGGACAAGTCTATGGCTACACCTTC
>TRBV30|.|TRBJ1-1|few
CAWSSGERKAFF
TGTGCCTGGAGTTCCGGGGAGAGGAAAGCTTTCTTT
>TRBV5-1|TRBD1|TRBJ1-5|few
CASSLQGASNQPQHF
TGCGCCAGCAGCTTACAGGGGGCAAGCAATCAGCCCCAGCATTTT
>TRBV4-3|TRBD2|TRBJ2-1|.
CASSLEPGLAGDEQFF
TGCGCCAGCAGCTTAGAACCTGGACTAGCGGGAGATGAGCAGTTCTTC
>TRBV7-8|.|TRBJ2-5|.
CASSLAILPGKETQYF
TGTGCCAGCAGCTTAGCTATCCTTCCAGGGAAAGAGACCCAGTACTTC
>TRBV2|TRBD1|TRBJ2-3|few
CASSRDRGTDTQYF
TGTGCCAGCAGTCGGGACAGGGGTACAGATACGCAGTATTTT
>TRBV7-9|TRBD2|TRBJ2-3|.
CAASREADTQYF
TGTGCCGCGTCACGGGAGGCAGATACGCAGTATTTT
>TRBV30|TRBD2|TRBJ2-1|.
CAWSVRLAAYNEQFF
TGTGCCTGGAGTGTCAGGCTAGCGGCATACAATGAGCAGTTCTTC